This note documents a single T cell receptor beta chain sequence. Antigen unknown. Peripheral blood came from all dose cohorts at three timepoints. Produced via immunoSEQ multiplex PCR; TCRdb's table is partial and in-frame only. The data contain about 88,000 clones, approximately 85% of them singletons. This sample stems from a study of OX40 agonist ivuxolimab in advanced cancers. Study overall: The dose of intravenous ivuxolimab that patients received every 2 weeks ranged from 0.01 to 10 mg/kg.

Whole-study findings and limits: With doses of 0.1 to 3.0 mg/kg, CD4+ and CD8+ blood T cells had undergone clonal expansion by week 6. Expanded clones were, on average, more numerous in CD8+ T cells than in CD4+.

In germline, CDR1 is SGHDN, CDR2 FVKESK. V was pared by 2 bases and J by 10 bases, with 12 bases between. The CDR3 is made up of 13 amino acids. This sequence joins TRBV14 and TRBJ2-1; D is possibly TRBD2 (5 bases). Material: CD4+ or CD8+ T cells sorted from blood, obtained in a trial of the OX40 agonist ivuxolimab. This sequence originates from an adult with an advanced solid tumor such as melanoma, head and neck, liver or kidney cancer. CDR3 DNA: TGTGCCAGCAGCCAACAATCCTCGGGGGAGCAGTTCTTC. Protein: CASSQQSSGEQFF.